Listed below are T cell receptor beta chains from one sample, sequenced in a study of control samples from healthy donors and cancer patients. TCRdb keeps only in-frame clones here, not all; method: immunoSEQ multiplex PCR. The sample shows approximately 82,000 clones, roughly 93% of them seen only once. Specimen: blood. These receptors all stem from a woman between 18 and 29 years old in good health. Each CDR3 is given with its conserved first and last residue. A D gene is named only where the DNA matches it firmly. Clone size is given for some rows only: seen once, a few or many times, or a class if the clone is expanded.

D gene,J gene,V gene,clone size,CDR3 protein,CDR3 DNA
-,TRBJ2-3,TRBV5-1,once,CASSPPGPDTDTQYF,TGCGCCAGCAGTCCACCGGGACCTGACACAGATACGCAGTATTTT
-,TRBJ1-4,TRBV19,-,CASTGFATNEKLFF,TGTGCCAGTACAGGGTTTGCAACTAATGAAAAACTGTTTTTT
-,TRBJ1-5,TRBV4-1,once,CASRGVGDNQPQHF,TGCGCCAGCAGGGGGGTGGGGGACAATCAGCCCCAGCATTTT
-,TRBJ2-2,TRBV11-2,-,CASSLVLAASLGGELFF,TGTGCCAGCAGCTTGGTCTTGGCGGCTAGCCTTGGCGGGGAGCTGTTTTTT
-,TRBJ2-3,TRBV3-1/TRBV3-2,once,CASSQDWRGGGTDTQYF,TGTGCCAGCAGCCAAGATTGGAGGGGGGGCGGGACAGATACGCAGTATTTT
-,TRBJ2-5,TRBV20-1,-,CSASGQETQYF,TGCAGTGCTAGTGGCCAAGAGACCCAGTACTTC
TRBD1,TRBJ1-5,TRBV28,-,CASSLTDRGQSQPQHF,TGTGCCAGCAGTCTGACTGACAGGGGGCAGAGTCAGCCCCAGCATTTT
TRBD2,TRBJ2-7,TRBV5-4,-,CASRPTSASTYEQYF,TGTGCCAGCAGACCGACTAGCGCATCGACCTACGAGCAGTACTTC
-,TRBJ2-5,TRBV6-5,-,CASSYSIGDETQYF,TGTGCCAGCAGTTACTCGATAGGGGACGAGACCCAGTACTTC
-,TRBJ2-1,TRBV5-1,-,CASSLESNLPSYNEQFF,TGCGCCAGCAGCTTGGAGTCAAACTTACCATCCTACAATGAGCAGTTCTTC
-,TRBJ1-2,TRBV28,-,CASSSTAYGYTF,TGTGCCAGCAGTTCAACAGCATATGGCTACACCTTC
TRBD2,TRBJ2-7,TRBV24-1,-,CATSDSRGLAGKSYEQYF,TGTGCCACCAGTGATTCCAGGGGACTAGCGGGAAAGTCCTACGAGCAGTACTTC
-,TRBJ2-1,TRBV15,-,CATSRPARSYNEQFF,TGTGCCACCAGCAGACCAGCGCGCTCCTACAATGAGCAGTTCTTC
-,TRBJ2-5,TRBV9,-,CASSAIGASQETQYF,TGTGCCAGCAGCGCGATCGGGGCCAGTCAAGAGACCCAGTACTTC
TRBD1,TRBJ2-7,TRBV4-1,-,CASSQDSGQGVSYEQYF,TGCGCCAGCAGCCAAGATTCGGGGCAGGGGGTAAGCTACGAGCAGTACTTC
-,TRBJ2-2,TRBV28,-,CASSVNGFRGTGELFF,TGTGCCAGCAGTGTCAACGGATTCAGGGGCACCGGGGAGCTGTTTTTT
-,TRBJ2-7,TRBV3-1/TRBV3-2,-,CASSQLGTYEQYF,TGTGCCAGCAGCCAACTTGGGACCTACGAGCAGTACTTC
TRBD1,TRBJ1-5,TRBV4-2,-,CASSQDQDRANQPQHF,TGTGCCAGCAGCCAAGATCAGGACAGGGCTAATCAGCCCCAGCATTTT
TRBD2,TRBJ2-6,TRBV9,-,CASSDYPGLAGERGANVLTF,TGTGCCAGCAGCGACTACCCGGGACTCGCGGGGGAGAGGGGGGCCAACGTCCTGACTTTC
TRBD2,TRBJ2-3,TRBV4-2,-,CASSQEPGTSGRAETDTQYF,TGTGCCAGCAGCCAAGAACCCGGGACTAGCGGGAGGGCCGAAACAGATACGCAGTATTTT